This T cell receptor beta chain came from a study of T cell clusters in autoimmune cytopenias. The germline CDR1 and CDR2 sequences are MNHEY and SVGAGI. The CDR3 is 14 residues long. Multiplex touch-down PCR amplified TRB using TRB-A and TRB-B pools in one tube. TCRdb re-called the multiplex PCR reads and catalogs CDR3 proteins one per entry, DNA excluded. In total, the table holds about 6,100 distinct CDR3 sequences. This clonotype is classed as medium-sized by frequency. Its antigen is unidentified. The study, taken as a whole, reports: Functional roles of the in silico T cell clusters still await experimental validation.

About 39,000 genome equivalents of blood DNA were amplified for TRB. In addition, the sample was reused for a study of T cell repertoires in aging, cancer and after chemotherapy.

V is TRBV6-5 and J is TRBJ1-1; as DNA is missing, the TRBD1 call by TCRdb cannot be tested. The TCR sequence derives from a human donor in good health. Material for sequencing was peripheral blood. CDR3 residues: CASSNRGAGTEAFF.